Listed here are 29 T cell receptor beta chains from one sample, sequenced in a study of vaccination and CD4 T cells after COVID-19. Their antigen targets remain unknown. Treatment: roughly 11-day PBMC culture with coronavirus spike peptide pools or control peptides (ViraFEST assay). With the Oncomine TCR Beta short-read assay, DNA from cultured CD4+ T cells was sequenced. TCRdb used MiXCR to reprocess the PCR reads, holding one entry per CDR3 protein. The data show 20,000 or so distinct CDR3 sequences, 40% seen once. Here the sequenced sample was CD4+ T cells from blood, cultured in vitro, taken after SARS-CoV-2 vaccination. The receptor source for this set is a human donor who had recovered from COVID-19.

The chain carries TRBV6-2 or TRBV6-3 and TRBJ2-2; the D is unclear. V was shortened by 6 bases and J by 4 bases, with 12 bases between the two germline ends. The CDR3 is 14 residues long. Germline CDR1 MNHEY, CDR2 SVGEGT. The CDR3 DNA is TGTGCCAGCAGCTGGAGCCGTTTCACCGGGGAGCTGTTTTTT. Protein product: CASSWSRFTGELFF.

V usage is TRBV7-2 and J usage is TRBJ1-6; 8 nucleotides agree with TRBD1. Germline lookup yields CDR1 SGHTA and CDR2 FQGNSA. The CDR3 length is 14 residues. V lost 3 bases, J lost 8 bases, and 3 bases stayed unmatched. CDR3 sequence: CASSFLGQDSPLHF. The CDR3 region has the DNA TGTGCCAGCAGCTTTCTGGGACAGGATTCACCCCTCCACTTT.

The chain carries TRBV6-5 and TRBJ2-7, with 7 bases lining up with TRBD1. The CDR3 contains 17 residues. CDR1 is MNHEY and CDR2 is SVGAGI in the germline V gene. The J segment lost 0 bases and the V segment lost 4 bases, leaving 12 bases of the junction unmatched. The CDR3 sequence is CASSFWIRDRNSYEQYF. Here the CDR3 DNA reads TGTGCCAGCAGTTTTTGGATACGGGACAGAAACTCCTACGAGCAGTACTTC.

In nucleotides, the CDR3 is TGCGCCAGCAGCCCCCTGGGCACAGATACGCAGTATTTT. It codes for CASSPLGTDTQYF. The V gene is TRBV5-1, the J gene TRBJ2-3; D remains unclear. The CDR3 loop spans 13 amino acids. CDR1 is SGHRS and CDR2 is YFSETQ in the germline V gene. V gave up 4 bases and J gave up 1 base, with 7 bases separating them.

This clonotype was seen only once. CDR3 protein: CSASSGQAYEQYF. The CDR3, as DNA: TGCAGTGCTAGTTCGGGACAGGCCTACGAGCAGTACTTC. The chain has TRBV20-1 and TRBJ2-7; 8 positions match TRBD1. J lost 2 bases, V lost 3 bases, and 3 bases had no gene match. This CDR3 region has 13 residues. The germline CDR1 and CDR2 sequences are DFQATT and SNEGSKA (reference sequence).

This chain connects TRBV19 to TRBJ2-1, with 7 bases aligning to TRBD2. Germline-derived CDR1 and CDR2 are LNHDA and SQIVND (reference sequence). Trimming at V came to 1 base and at J to 6 bases, leaving 3 bases not matched to a gene. This CDR3 is 14 amino acids long. The CDR3 sequence is CASSIVGLGNEQFF. In DNA form, the CDR3 reads TGTGCCAGTAGTATAGTAGGACTAGGCAATGAGCAGTTCTTC. The full variable domain, in which reference TRBV19 and TRBJ2-1 provide the parts outside the CDR3, is DGGITQSPKYLFRKEGQNVTLSCEQNLNHDAMYWYRQDPGQGLRLIYYSQIVNDFQKGDIAEGYSVSREKKESFPLTVTSAQKNPTAFYLCASSIVGLGNEQFFGPGTRLTVL.

Regarding this clonotype: The germline gene is not matched at one end of the junction; a read error may be the cause. The chain is built from TRBV12-3 or TRBV12-4 and TRBJ1-1, with D perhaps TRBD1 (5 bases). The CDR3 is 11 residues long. The chain's CDR3 is CASSFEGAPTF. The CDR3 DNA sequence: TGTGCCAGCAGTTTTGAAGGGGCGCCGACCTTT.

This chain uses TRBV28 with TRBJ1-6; 7 nucleotides match TRBD1. Germline CDR1 and CDR2: MDHEN and SYDVKM. The CDR3 covers 14 residues. J gave up 6 bases and V 3 bases, and 2 bases lay outside the gene matches. CDR3 in DNA: TGTGCCAGCAGTTTGGGACAGAGTAATTCACCCCTCCACTTT. Protein sequence: CASSLGQSNSPLHF.

This clonotype was seen only a few times. The chain recombines TRBV20-1 with TRBJ2-3; TRBD2 matches at 12 bases. This CDR3 is built from 16 residues. The V gene's germline CDR1 is DFQATT and CDR2 SNEGSKA (reference sequence). J lost 6 bases, V lost 3 bases, and 10 bases had no gene match. CDR3 sequence: CSASRSSGGASDTQYF. CDR3 in DNA: TGCAGTGCTAGCCGATCTAGCGGGGGGGCTAGTGATACGCAGTATTTT.

The CDR3 spells CATSRAGNYGYTF. The CDR3 bases are TGTGCCACCAGCAGAGCGGGTAACTATGGCTACACCTTC. The rearrangement joins TRBV15 to TRBJ1-2, with D unresolved. Trimming removed 1 base at V and 1 base at J, with 4 bases between. The CDR3 sequence is 13 residues long. Looked up from germline, CDR1 is LNHNV and CDR2 is YYDKDF (reference sequence). Looking up the rest from reference TRBV15 and TRBJ1-2 gives the full variable domain: DAMVIQNPRYQVTQFGKPVTLSCSQTLNHNVMYWYQQKSSQAPKLLFHYYDKDFNNEADTPDNFQSRRPNTSFCFLDIRSPGLGDTAMYLCATSRAGNYGYTFGSGTRLTVV.

In its sample, this clonotype is large. The chain employs TRBV5-6 and TRBJ2-5; TRBD2 is a possible D gene (7 bases). In germline, CDR1 is SGHDT, CDR2 YYEEEE. The CDR3 length is 15 residues. The ends were cut back, 3 bases at V and 5 bases at J, with 17 bases in the middle. The CDR3 protein is CASSSPRGGWETQYF. CDR3 bases: TGTGCCAGCAGCTCGCCGAGGGGGGGCTGGGAGACCCAGTACTTC. The whole variable domain, remainder taken from reference TRBV5-6 and TRBJ2-5, is DAGVTQSPTHLIKTRGQQVTLRCSPKSGHDTVSWYQQALGQGPQFIFQYYEEEERQRGNFPDRFSGHQFPNYSSELNVNALLLGDSALYLCASSSPRGGWETQYFGPGTRLLVL.

This clonotype was counted between two and nine times. The V gene is TRBV27, the J gene TRBJ2-6; D unresolved. CDR3 size: 14 residues. V was clipped by 11 bases and J by 2 bases, with 13 bases between them. Germline CDR1 is MNHEY and CDR2 is SMNVEV (reference sequence). CDR3 bases: TGTGCCGTCGGCCGTTTTGCTGGGGCCAACGTCCTGACTTTC. Its protein product is CAVGRFAGANVLTF.

The chain employs TRBV6-5 and TRBJ2-1; 14 nucleotides align to TRBD2. Matching the DNA end better, TRBJ2-7 makes the J call doubtful. The CDR3 runs 16 residues. CDR1 and CDR2 (germline): MNHEY, SVGAGI. The CDR3 here is CASSYSGTSGGYEQYF. For the CDR3, the DNA is TGTGCCAGCAGTTACTCAGGGACTAGCGGGGGATACGAGCAGTACTTC.

This sequence joins TRBV12-3 or TRBV12-4 and TRBJ2-1, with 10 bases lining up with TRBD2. J was trimmed by 6 bases and V by 6 bases; bases with no gene match: 8. CDR3 length: 15 amino acids. This chain's CDR3 is CASSLGLAGGNEQFF. CDR3 sequence (DNA): TGTGCCAGCAGCTTGGGGTTAGCGGGGGGCAATGAGCAGTTCTTC.

This clonotype has just a few counts. DNA for the CDR3: TGTGCCAGCACTACGGAGCCCTGGGACAGGAGGTCGATTACTGAAGCTTTCTTT. The encoded protein is CASTTEPWDRRSITEAFF. J is TRBJ1-1 and V is TRBV6-9, with TRBD1 identical over 8 bases. Germline V gene lookup returns CDR1 MNHGY and CDR2 SVAAGI. V lost 7 bases, J lost 5 bases, and 21 bases stayed unmatched. The CDR3 runs to 18 residues.

The chain couples TRBV5-1 to TRBJ1-1; 7 bases fit TRBD1. Germline V gene sequence: CDR1 SGHRS, CDR2 YFSETQ. J lost 0 bases, V lost 4 bases, and 12 bases had no gene match. The CDR3 has 17 residues. The CDR3 is CASSPFIGQALNTEAFF. The CDR3 DNA reads as TGCGCCAGCAGCCCCTTCATTGGACAGGCCTTGAACACTGAAGCTTTCTTT.

This chain connects TRBV7-7 to TRBJ2-2; maybe TRBD2 (7 bases). Germline assignment: CDR1 SSHAT and CDR2 FNYEAQ (reference sequence). The V end lost 5 bases, the J end lost 4 bases, and 14 bases lay between the germline ends. The CDR3 has 15 amino acids. This CDR3 is CASSLEGGITGELFF. The CDR3 DNA reads as TGTGCCAGCAGCCTGGAGGGGGGGATCACCGGGGAGCTGTTTTTT.

The rearrangement joins TRBV6-2 or TRBV6-3 to TRBJ1-1; D uncertain. Germline-derived CDR1 and CDR2 are MNHEY and SVGEGT. The ends were cut back, 6 bases at V and 11 bases at J, with 16 bases in the middle. The CDR3 is 12 residues long. The CDR3 nucleotides read TGTGCCAGCAGCCAGACCGGTGGGAGCGCTTTCTTT. It yields the protein CASSQTGGSAFF.

This clonotype was seen a handful of times. The V call is TRBV11-3, the J call TRBJ1-1; no firm D call. This CDR3 comprises 13 residues. V was pared by 9 bases and J by 0 bases, with 11 bases between. Germline CDR1 reads SGHNT; CDR2 reads YENEEA. CDR3 nucleotide sequence: TGTGCCAGTAGCCTTACACTGAACACTGAAGCTTTCTTT. Translation gives CASSLTLNTEAFF.

V and J are TRBV20-1 and TRBJ2-3, with TRBD1 as a possible D gene (5 bases). This CDR3 comprises 16 residues. Looked up from germline, CDR1 is DFQATT and CDR2 is SNEGSKA (reference sequence). The CDR3, as DNA: TGCAGCGTCCTCTCTGTTTGGACACGAAGCACAGATACGCAGTATTTT. It codes for CSVLSVWTRSTDTQYF.

The V and J genes are TRBV19 and TRBJ1-2; 8 nucleotides align to TRBD1. V shed 5 bases, J shed 8 bases, and the junction held 16 bases outside the gene matches. Germline V CDR1 and CDR2: LNHDA, SQIVND (reference sequence). This CDR3 has 16 amino acids. CDR3 amino acids: CASSPGGTGVIGGYTF. The CDR3 DNA follows: TGTGCCAGTAGTCCCGGGGGGACAGGAGTCATCGGGGGCTACACCTTC.

This clonotype was counted a few times. The V call is TRBV5-4, the J call TRBJ1-1; 11 bases are a match to TRBD1. Unmatched junction bases numbered 7, after V lost 4 bases and J lost 2 bases. The germline CDR1 and CDR2 sequences are SGHNT and YYREEE (reference sequence). This CDR3 spans 16 amino acids. The CDR3 sequence: CASSARDRGTNTEAFF. Written as DNA, the CDR3 is TGTGCCAGCAGCGCCCGGGACAGGGGGACAAACACTGAAGCTTTCTTT.

The V and J genes are TRBV7-9 and TRBJ2-5, with D possibly being TRBD1 or TRBD2 (7 bases each). With 8 bases removed from V and 1 base from J, the gap between germline ends came to 17 bases. Germline CDR1 reads SEHNR; CDR2 reads FQNEAQ (reference sequence). There are 15 residues in the CDR3. CDR3 protein: CASGHPGGGQETQYF. Written as DNA, the CDR3 is TGTGCCAGCGGACATCCAGGGGGGGGCCAAGAGACCCAGTACTTC.

The J gene is TRBJ1-2, the V gene TRBV6-2 or TRBV6-3; TRBD1 matches 9 bases. J lost 2 bases, V lost 4 bases, and 8 bases had no gene match. Germline V gene sequence: CDR1 MNHEY, CDR2 SVGEGT. The CDR3 length is 16 residues. In DNA, the CDR3 is TGTGCCAGCAGTTCTCTCCCGGGACAGGGCAACTATGGCTACACCTTC. Protein product: CASSSLPGQGNYGYTF.

V usage is TRBV27 and J usage is TRBJ2-3; 9 nucleotides align to TRBD2. This CDR3 is built from 15 residues. The V segment lost 2 bases and the J segment 2 bases; nucleotides outside the gene matches: 2. Looked up from germline, CDR1 is MNHEY and CDR2 is SMNVEV (reference sequence). The CDR3, as DNA: TGTGCCAGCAGTTTAAGGACTAGCGCCACAGATACGCAGTATTTT. It encodes CASSLRTSATDTQYF.

This clonotype has a handful of counts. The chain links TRBV20-1 to TRBJ2-7; 9 bases line up with TRBD1. Trimming at V came to 4 bases and at J to 1 base, leaving 5 bases not matched to a gene. There are 14 residues in the CDR3. Per the germline V gene, CDR1 is DFQATT and CDR2 is SNEGSKA (reference sequence). The CDR3: CSATDRGGSYEQYF. As DNA, the CDR3 is TGCAGTGCTACGGACAGGGGTGGTTCCTACGAGCAGTACTTC.

Comments on this clonotype: At one of its ends the junction is not consistent with the germline gene, which may arise from a read error. J is TRBJ1-1 and V is TRBV6-5, with 8 bases fitting TRBD1. The CDR3 extends over 15 amino acids. CDR1 is MNHEY, CDR2 SVGAGI, per germline. CDR3 amino acids: CASSYSTTGDTDAFF. CDR3 nucleotides: TGTGCCAGCAGTTACTCGACGACAGGGGACACTGACGCTTTCTTT.

The chain recombines TRBV11-3 with TRBJ2-5, with TRBD2 as a possible D gene (6 bases). The CDR3 has 16 amino acids. CDR1 and CDR2 from the germline V gene are SGHNT and YENEEA. V lost 1 base, J lost 0 bases, and 12 bases lay in between. CDR3 in DNA: TGTGCCAGCAGCTTAGGTGGTGGGACTTACCAAGAGACCCAGTACTTC. It translates to CASSLGGGTYQETQYF.

This chain connects TRBV12-3 or TRBV12-4 to TRBJ1-2; 11 nucleotides align to TRBD1. The CDR3 spans 16 residues. V was clipped by 6 bases and J by 7 bases; unmatched bases: 13. CDR3 in DNA: TGTGCCAGCAGCCGAAGAGGGACAGGGGGTAGAGGTGGCTACACCTTC. Its protein product is CASSRRGTGGRGGYTF.